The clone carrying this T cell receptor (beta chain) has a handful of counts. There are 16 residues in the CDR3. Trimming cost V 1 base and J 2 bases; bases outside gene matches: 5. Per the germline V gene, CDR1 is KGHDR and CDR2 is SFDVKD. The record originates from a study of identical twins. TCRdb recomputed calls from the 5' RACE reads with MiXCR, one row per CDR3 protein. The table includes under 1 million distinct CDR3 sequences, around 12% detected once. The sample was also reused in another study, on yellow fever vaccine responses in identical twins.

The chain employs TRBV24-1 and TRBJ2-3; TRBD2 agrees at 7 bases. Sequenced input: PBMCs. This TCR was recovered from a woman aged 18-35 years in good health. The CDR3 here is CATSDFLAENTDTQYF. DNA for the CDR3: TGTGCCACCAGTGATTTCCTAGCGGAAAACACAGATACGCAGTATTTT.